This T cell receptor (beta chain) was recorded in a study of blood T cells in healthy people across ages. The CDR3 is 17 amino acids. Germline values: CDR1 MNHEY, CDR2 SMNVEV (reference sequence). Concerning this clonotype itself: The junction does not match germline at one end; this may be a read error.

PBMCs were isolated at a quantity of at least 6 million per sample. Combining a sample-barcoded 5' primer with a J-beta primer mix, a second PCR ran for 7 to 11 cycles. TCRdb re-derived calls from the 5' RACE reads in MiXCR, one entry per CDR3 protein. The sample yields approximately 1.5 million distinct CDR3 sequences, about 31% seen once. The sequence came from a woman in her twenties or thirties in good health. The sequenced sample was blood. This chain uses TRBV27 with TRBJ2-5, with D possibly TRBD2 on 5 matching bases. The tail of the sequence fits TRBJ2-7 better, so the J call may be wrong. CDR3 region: CVSSLGGWKGRVSEQYF. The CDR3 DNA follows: TGTGTCAGCAGTTTAGGAGGTTGGAAAGGAAGAGTTTCCGAGCAGTACTTC.